Reported below is one T cell receptor beta chain. Its antigen target is currently unknown. Per-base quality was not reported, and no clone a single base away is much larger than it. This sample stems from a study of blood T cells in healthy people across ages (dated by TCRdb to 2015 to 2017). At the level of the whole study: Template switching captured roughly one uniquely barcoded TCR beta cDNA molecule per two T cells in model experiments. Using the same blood draw, the study looked at two additional independent replicas of 1 million unique cDNA reads for two donors, one aged 18 to 30 and the other aged 80 or older. Four age groups were formed from the donors: young (average approximately 15 years), middle-aged (roughly 38), aged (around 68) and long-lived (around 82). The study measured age-related changes in TCR beta repertoire diversity using deep sequencing normalized with unique cDNA molecular identifiers. To avoid experimental bias, donors of different ages were spread randomly across the sequencing lanes. Overall study outcomes, separate from this receptor: Estimates of total diversity based on one million sequenced T cells were regarded as lower bounds and as underestimates. As age increased, observed TCR beta diversity per million T cells dropped in a roughly linear way, and a significant reduction was already evident by age about 40. A strong correlation was found between observed TCR beta diversity and the percentage of naive T cells measured by flow cytometry. Because the CMV infection status of the donors was unknown, age-related changes in expanded clonotypes may potentially have been confounded. Compared with the aged group, the long-lived group had more naive CD4+ T cells, fewer expanded clones and increased TCR diversity, suggesting age selection. Because profiling used bulk unsorted PBMCs, naive and antigen-experienced compartments could not be compared conclusively.

Reading the germline V gene gives CDR1 SQVTM and CDR2 ANQGSEA. V and J are truncated by 7 bases and 4 bases respectively, leaving an intervening sequence of 20 bases. Spanning cysteine to phenylalanine, the CDR3 consists of 15 amino acids. The only DNA kept is the CDR3, 45 bases in frame from the first base. Library preparation used 5' RACE. A second PCR of about 6 to 11 cycles was performed with a sample-barcoded 5' primer and a J-beta primer mix. Each TCR beta cDNA molecule received a unique molecular identifier from a template-switch 5' adaptor carrying 12 random nucleotides. Each sample yielded at least 2.5 million CDR3-containing paired-end reads. First-strand cDNA synthesis was performed from all RNA using the Mint cDNA synthesis kit, with priming by a TRBC-specific oligonucleotide. Following uracil-DNA glycosylase treatment, all cDNA underwent a first 18-cycle PCR with the universal primers M1SS and BC2_uni_R. Per the authors' processing: For normalization, 1 million high-quality reads were randomly selected from each sample, with every read carrying a distinct molecular identifier. Reads with shared molecular identifiers were discarded instead of being binned into consensus sequences. MiTCR, run with a Q25 quality threshold and the strictest error-elimination algorithm, handled CDR3 identification, clonotype clustering and error correction. A nonparametric unseen species model with Euler transformation was used to estimate a lower bound on total TCR beta diversity. Through fastp at Q25 and MiXCR, TCRdb rebuilt clones from the public reads, retaining in-frame beta chains. CDR3 protein duplicates are merged, each entry listing the most common genes and DNA. TCRdb's processing, not the authors', yielded these V and J calls. The sample has fewer than 2,000,000 distinct CDR3 sequences on record, roughly two fifths of them singletons. Approximately 22% of the sample is in the top ten clones.

Donors were 30 to 45 systemically healthy Caucasian individuals from Russia aged 6 to 90 years. Each donor gave 8 to 10 milliliters of peripheral blood, drawn into EDTA-treated Vacutainer tubes. Ficoll-Paque density-gradient centrifugation was used to isolate PBMCs, with at least 7 million obtained per sample. Total RNA, at least 6 micrograms per sample, was extracted from PBMCs with Trizol reagent. Naive CD45RAhigh/CD27high T cell percentages were measured by flow cytometry on a PBMC aliquot from every donor. The sequence was collected from a human donor in good health. Recombination joined TRBV29-1 with TRBJ2-1, with a tentative D call of TRBD1 or TRBD2, each matching 5 bases. Sequencing used blood. The CDR3 protein sequence reads: CSGDPYGTPYNEQFF. The nucleotide sequence reads as follows: TGCAGCGGCGACCCTTACGGGACGCCTTACAATGAGCAGTTCTTC.